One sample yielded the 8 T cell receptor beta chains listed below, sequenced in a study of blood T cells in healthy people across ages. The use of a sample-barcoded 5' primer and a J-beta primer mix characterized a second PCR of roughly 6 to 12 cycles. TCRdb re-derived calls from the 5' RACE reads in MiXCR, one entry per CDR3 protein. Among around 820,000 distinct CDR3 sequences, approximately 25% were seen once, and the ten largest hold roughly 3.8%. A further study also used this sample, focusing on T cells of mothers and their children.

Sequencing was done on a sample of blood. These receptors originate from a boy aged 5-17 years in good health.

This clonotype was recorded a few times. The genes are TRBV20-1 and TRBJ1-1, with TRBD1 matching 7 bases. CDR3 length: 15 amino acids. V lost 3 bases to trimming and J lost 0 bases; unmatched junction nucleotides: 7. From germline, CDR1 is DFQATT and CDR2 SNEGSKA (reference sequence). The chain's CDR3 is CSASARGVLNTEAFF. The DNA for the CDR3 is TGCAGTGCTAGCGCCAGGGGGGTTCTGAACACTGAAGCTTTCTTT.

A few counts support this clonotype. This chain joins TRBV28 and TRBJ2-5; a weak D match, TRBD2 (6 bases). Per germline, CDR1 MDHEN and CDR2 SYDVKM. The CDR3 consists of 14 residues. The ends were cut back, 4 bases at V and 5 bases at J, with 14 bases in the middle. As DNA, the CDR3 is TGTGCCAGCAGTTCGGGAGCATTGGGGGAGACCCAGTACTTC. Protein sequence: CASSSGALGETQYF.

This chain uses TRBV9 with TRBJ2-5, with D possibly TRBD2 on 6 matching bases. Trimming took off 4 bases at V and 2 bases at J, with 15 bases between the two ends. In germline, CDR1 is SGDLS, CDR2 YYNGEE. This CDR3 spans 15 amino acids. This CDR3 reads CASSLYPGVQETQYF. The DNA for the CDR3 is TGTGCCAGCAGCCTATATCCGGGGGTACAAGAGACCCAGTACTTC.

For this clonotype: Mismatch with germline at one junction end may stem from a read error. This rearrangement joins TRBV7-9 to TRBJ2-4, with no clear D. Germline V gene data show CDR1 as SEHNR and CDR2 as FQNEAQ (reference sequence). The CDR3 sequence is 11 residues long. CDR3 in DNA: TGTGCCAGCAGCGCTGAGGCGTCTGTGGACTTC. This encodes CASSAEASVDF. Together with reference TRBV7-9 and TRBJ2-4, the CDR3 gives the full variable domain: DTGVSQNPRHKITKRGQNVTFRCDPISEHNRLYWYRQTLGQGPEFLTYFQNEAQLEKSRLLSDRFSAERPKGSFSTLEIQRTEQGDSAMYLCASSAEASVDFGAGTRLSVL.

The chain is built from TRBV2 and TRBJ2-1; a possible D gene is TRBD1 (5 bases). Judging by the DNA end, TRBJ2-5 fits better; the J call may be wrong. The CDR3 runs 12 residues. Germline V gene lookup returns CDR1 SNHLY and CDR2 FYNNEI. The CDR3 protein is CASRGERETQYF. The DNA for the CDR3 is TGTGCCAGCAGAGGGGAACGGGAGACCCAGTACTTC.

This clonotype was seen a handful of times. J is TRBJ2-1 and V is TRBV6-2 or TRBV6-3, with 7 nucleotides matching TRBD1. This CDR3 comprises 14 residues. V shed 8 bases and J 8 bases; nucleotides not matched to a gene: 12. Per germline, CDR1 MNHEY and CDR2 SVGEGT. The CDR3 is CASQDRQGWDEQFF. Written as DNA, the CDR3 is TGTGCCAGCCAGGACCGACAGGGTTGGGATGAGCAGTTCTTC.

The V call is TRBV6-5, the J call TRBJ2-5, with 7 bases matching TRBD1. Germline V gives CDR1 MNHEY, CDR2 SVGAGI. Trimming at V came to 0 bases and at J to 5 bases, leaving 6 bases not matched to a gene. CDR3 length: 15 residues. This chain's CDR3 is CASSYSLTGSETQYF. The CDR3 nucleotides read TGTGCCAGCAGTTACTCGTTGACAGGGAGTGAGACCCAGTACTTC.

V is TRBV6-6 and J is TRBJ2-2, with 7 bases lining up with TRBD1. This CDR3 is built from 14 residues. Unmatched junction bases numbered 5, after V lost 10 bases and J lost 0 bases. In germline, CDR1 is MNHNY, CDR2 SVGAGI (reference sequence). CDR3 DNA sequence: TGTGCCACCGTGGGACAGCCGAACACCGGGGAGCTGTTTTTT. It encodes CATVGQPNTGELFF.